This T cell receptor beta chain was recovered during a study of T-cell memory formation after mild COVID-19. V gave up 4 bases and J gave up 5 bases, with 15 bases separating them. In germline, CDR1 is SEHNR, CDR2 FQNEAQ (reference sequence). CDR3 length equals 15 residues. Each CDR3 protein is one row after TCRdb ran MiXCR on the 5' RACE reads. The profile shows 100,000 or so distinct CDR3 sequences, 11% of them singletons. Study results and limitations: While clones contracting from day 15 to 85 were balanced between CD4 and CD8, later expanders leaned CD4+.

This clonotype was detected a few times. Its antigen is unidentified. The source of this sequence is a man between 18 and 29 years old who had mild COVID-19 (a few samples of this study predate the infection). Cell type and time point are not known. Sequencing used PBMCs or a T cell subset sorted from them (not recorded which). V and J are TRBV7-9 and TRBJ2-4, with a weak D call TRBD2 (6 bases). The CDR3 region is CASSSTSLEENIQYF. The CDR3 nucleotides read TGTGCCAGCAGCTCGACTAGTTTAGAAGAAAACATTCAGTACTTC.